A single sample gave rise to the 26 T cell receptor beta chains below, sequenced in a study of blood T cell repertoires in COVID-19. Method: immunoSEQ multiplex PCR; TCRdb's copy keeps in-frame clones and lacks some. The table has 200,000 to 250,000 clones, around 88% seen once. Specimen: peripheral blood. All receptors derive from a man aged 18 to 30 with active or convalescent COVID-19.

This clone was seen only a few times. This chain uses TRBV6-5 with TRBJ2-7; tentatively, D is TRBD1 (5 bases). This CDR3 has 15 residues. CDR1 is MNHEY and CDR2 is SVGAGI in the germline V gene. V was shortened by 7 bases and J by 9 bases, with 25 bases between the two germline ends. CDR3 nucleotides: TGTGCCAGCACCCTAGGCAGGGTGTGGGGTAAAGGGCAGTACTTC. This codes for CASTLGRVWGKGQYF.

The chain is built from TRBV5-4 and TRBJ2-5; tentative D call: TRBD2 (5 bases). Trimming pared 3 bases from V and 5 bases from J, leaving 8 bases between. This CDR3 has 12 residues. The V gene's germline CDR1 is SGHNT and CDR2 YYREEE (reference sequence). DNA for the CDR3: TGTGCCAGCAGCTCGGGGTGGGAGACCCAGTACTTC. Its protein product is CASSSGWETQYF.

The chain is built from TRBV15 and TRBJ2-1, with TRBD1 identical over 7 bases. The CDR3 has 14 amino acids. Germline trimming cut 3 bases from V and 8 bases from J; bases unmatched to any gene: 7. The V gene's germline CDR1 is LNHNV and CDR2 YYDKDF (reference sequence). CDR3 in amino acids: CATSRDRMGDEQFF. CDR3 nucleotide sequence: TGTGCCACCAGCAGGGACAGGATGGGAGATGAGCAGTTCTTC. Drawing the rest from reference TRBV15 and TRBJ2-1, the complete variable domain is DAMVIQNPRYQVTQFGKPVTLSCSQTLNHNVMYWYQQKSSQAPKLLFHYYDKDFNNEADTPDNFQSRRPNTSFCFLDIRSPGLGDTAMYLCATSRDRMGDEQFFGPGTRLTVL.

V is TRBV15 and J is TRBJ2-7, with D perhaps TRBD1 (8 bases). The germline V and J ends were trimmed by 4 bases and 0 bases, with 22 bases remaining between them. Germline CDR1 LNHNV, CDR2 YYDKDF (reference sequence). This CDR3 has 18 residues. This CDR3 is CATSTTGQGGPNSYEQYF. Written as DNA, the CDR3 is TGTGCCACCAGCACGACCGGACAGGGAGGGCCCAACTCCTACGAGCAGTACTTC.

The chain is built from TRBV14 and TRBJ1-1; no clear D. The CDR3 is 19 residues long. V was trimmed by 4 bases and J by 4 bases, leaving 28 bases between them. Per germline, CDR1 SGHDN and CDR2 FVKESK. The DNA for the CDR3 is TGTGCCAGCAGCCTCGGATACACCTTTTCCACGCCCCGAGGCACTGAAGCTTTCTTT. Translating it yields CASSLGYTFSTPRGTEAFF.

This chain links TRBV11-2 with TRBJ1-1; TRBD1 is a possible D gene (5 bases). Trimming cost V 4 bases and J 0 bases, with 21 bases left between them. Looked up from germline, CDR1 is SGHAT and CDR2 is FQNNGV. This CDR3 region has 18 residues. This CDR3 is CASSSKGVVRTMNTEAFF. The CDR3 nucleotides are TGTGCCAGCAGCTCCAAAGGGGTAGTGAGGACCATGAACACTGAAGCTTTCTTT.

The chain joins TRBV28 to TRBJ1-1; possible D gene TRBD1, 6 bases. The CDR3 has 15 residues. The V end was cut by 1 base, the J end by 5 bases, with 14 bases between. CDR1 MDHEN and CDR2 SYDVKM come from the germline V gene. CDR3 protein: CASSLFGGLGTEAFF. In DNA, the CDR3 is TGTGCCAGCAGTTTATTCGGGGGGCTGGGAACTGAAGCTTTCTTT. The full variable domain, its missing parts supplied by reference TRBV28 and TRBJ1-1, is DVKVTQSSRYLVKRTGEKVFLECVQDMDHENMFWYRQDPGLGLRLIYFSYDVKMKEKGDIPEGYSVSREKKERFSLILESASTNQTSMYLCASSLFGGLGTEAFFGQGTRLTVV.

The chain links TRBV12-3 or TRBV12-4 to TRBJ1-1, with D unclear. The CDR3 sequence is 11 residues long. The V end was cut by 7 bases, the J end by 1 base, with 4 bases between. The CDR3 sequence: CASTRNTEAFF. In DNA form, the CDR3 reads TGTGCCAGCACCCGGAACACTGAAGCTTTCTTT.

The V gene is TRBV7-3, the J gene TRBJ2-1; TRBD1 might be the D (5 bases). CDR3 length: 15 amino acids. Germline-derived CDR1 and CDR2 are SGHTA and FQGTGA. V was pared by 5 bases and J by 3 bases, with 14 bases between. The CDR3 protein is CASSVTDTRYNEQFF. The CDR3 nucleotides read TGTGCCAGCAGCGTGACGGACACTCGCTACAATGAGCAGTTCTTC.

V gene TRBV5-1 combines with J gene TRBJ1-1, with D possibly matching TRBD1 (6 bases). The V gene's germline CDR1 is SGHRS and CDR2 YFSETQ. The CDR3 spans 14 residues. V was shortened by 0 bases and J by 0 bases, with 6 bases between the two germline ends. The CDR3 sequence is CASSLGQVNTEAFF. CDR3 sequence (DNA): TGCGCCAGCAGCTTGGGACAGGTGAACACTGAAGCTTTCTTT. Filled out from reference TRBV5-1 and TRBJ1-1, the complete variable domain reads KAGVTQTPRYLIKTRGQQVTLSCSPISGHRSVSWYQQTPGQGLQFLFEYFSETQRNKGNFPGRFSGRQFSNSRSEMNVSTLELGDSALYLCASSLGQVNTEAFFGQGTRLTVV.

The chain recombines TRBV7-6 with TRBJ2-7, with D possibly being TRBD2 (7 bases). CDR1 and CDR2 from the germline V gene are SGHVS and FNYEAQ. Trimming took 5 bases from V and 3 from J, leaving 20 bases between them. This CDR3 has 16 amino acids. The chain's CDR3 is CASSPRVAGGLYEQYF. CDR3 nucleotide sequence: TGTGCCAGCAGCCCTAGGGTGGCCGGGGGGCTCTACGAGCAGTACTTC. Full variable domain (remainder filled in from reference TRBV7-6 and TRBJ2-7): GAGVSQSPRYKVTKRGQDVALRCDPISGHVSLYWYRQALGQGPEFLTYFNYEAQQDKSGLPNDRFSAERPEGSISTLTIQRTEQRDSAMYRCASSPRVAGGLYEQYFGPGTRLTVT.

V usage is TRBV6-6 and J usage is TRBJ2-1; 7 nucleotides agree with TRBD2. V shed 6 bases, J shed 0 bases, and the junction held 2 bases outside the gene matches. The germline CDR1 and CDR2 sequences are MNHNY and SVGAGI (reference sequence). CDR3 length: 14 amino acids. The chain's CDR3 is CASRGGSSYNEQFF. CDR3 nucleotides: TGTGCCAGCAGGGGCGGGAGCTCCTACAATGAGCAGTTCTTC.

The genes are TRBV6-5 and TRBJ1-5; D gene uncertain. Germline CDR1 reads MNHEY; CDR2 reads SVGAGI. The CDR3 spans 15 residues. Trimming removed 0 bases from V and 0 bases from J, with 6 bases in between. The CDR3 DNA reads as TGTGCCAGCAGTTACTCCTCAGATAGCAATCAGCCCCAGCATTTT. As protein: CASSYSSDSNQPQHF.

This rearrangement joins TRBV5-1 to TRBJ1-1, with 10 bases lining up with TRBD1. The CDR3 loop spans 13 amino acids. Trimming at V came to 7 bases and at J to 2 bases, leaving 2 bases not matched to a gene. Germline CDR1 SGHRS, CDR2 YFSETQ. DNA for the CDR3: TGCGCCAGCGGACAGGGGGGAAACACTGAAGCTTTCTTT. Translated: CASGQGGNTEAFF.

The chain recombines TRBV19 with TRBJ1-1; D is unclear. The germline CDR1 and CDR2 sequences are LNHDA and SQIVND (reference sequence). V was trimmed by 1 base and J by 1 base, leaving 7 bases between them. This CDR3 has 14 amino acids. CDR3 amino acids: CASSIARSNTEAFF. The CDR3 DNA reads TGTGCCAGTAGTATAGCGAGGTCGAACACTGAAGCTTTCTTT.

The chain links TRBV7-9 to TRBJ1-3, with 9 bases matching TRBD1. The CDR3 covers 16 residues. CDR1 and CDR2 from the germline V gene are SEHNR and FQNEAQ (reference sequence). J was trimmed by 2 bases and V by 1 base; bases with no gene match: 3. CDR3 residues: CASSLGDRETGNTIYF. The CDR3, as DNA: TGTGCCAGCAGCTTAGGGGACAGGGAGACTGGAAACACCATATATTTT.

The CDR3 reads CASIPGPGIEGFF. The CDR3 region has the DNA TGTGCCAGCATCCCGGGCCCGGGGATCGAGGGGTTCTTC. The chain carries TRBV7-2 and TRBJ2-1, with a tentative D call TRBD2 (5 bases). The germline CDR1 and CDR2 sequences are SGHTA and FQGNSA. V lost 7 bases to trimming and J lost 15 bases, with 22 bases between them. The CDR3 consists of 13 residues.

The rearrangement joins TRBV5-4 to TRBJ1-4; tentative D call: TRBD1 (6 bases). The CDR3 covers 15 residues. V was trimmed by 1 base and J by 3 bases, leaving 10 bases between them. Germline V gene lookup returns CDR1 SGHNT and CDR2 YYREEE (reference sequence). The CDR3 region is CASSLQQGPNEKLFF. The CDR3 region has the DNA TGTGCCAGCAGCTTGCAACAGGGACCTAATGAAAAACTGTTTTTT. The full variable domain, completed using reference TRBV5-4 and TRBJ1-4, is ETGVTQSPTHLIKTRGQQVTLRCSSQSGHNTVSWYQQALGQGPQFIFQYYREEENGRGNFPPRFSGLQFPNYSSELNVNALELDDSALYLCASSLQQGPNEKLFFGSGTQLSVL.

The CDR3 DNA is TGTGCCAGTAGTGCCACAGGGGTCCTCAGCACTGAAGCTTTCTTT. Translating it yields CASSATGVLSTEAFF. V is TRBV19 and J is TRBJ1-1; TRBD1 agrees at 7 bases. This CDR3 has 15 amino acids. Per germline, CDR1 LNHDA and CDR2 SQIVND (reference sequence). Trimming at V came to 5 bases and at J to 4 bases, leaving 10 bases not matched to a gene.

J is TRBJ1-1 and V is TRBV7-9, with TRBD1 as a possible D gene (6 bases). Germline V gene lookup returns CDR1 SEHNR and CDR2 FQNEAQ (reference sequence). The V gene lost 5 bases and the J gene lost 1 base, with 11 bases spanning the gap. This CDR3 is 14 amino acids long. The CDR3 region is CASSKGEWNTEAFF. The CDR3, as DNA: TGTGCCAGCAGCAAGGGGGAATGGAACACTGAAGCTTTCTTT.

The rearrangement joins TRBV3-1 (or the pseudogene TRBV3-2) to TRBJ1-1; 7 bases are shared with TRBD1. This CDR3 has 17 amino acids. The germline V gene has CDR1 LGHDT and CDR2 YNNKEL (reference sequence). V lost 4 bases to trimming and J lost 5 bases; unmatched junction nucleotides: 16. The CDR3 region has the DNA TGTGCCAGCAGCCCGTTCCCCCTTACAGGGGCTTCGACTGAAGCTTTCTTT. Translating gives CASSPFPLTGASTEAFF.

The count of this clone is one. V usage is TRBV10-1 and J usage is TRBJ1-5, with a tentative D call TRBD1 (5 bases). CDR1 and CDR2 (germline): WNHNN, SYGVQD (reference sequence). CDR3 length equals 13 residues. V lost 6 bases, J lost 3 bases, and 9 bases lay in between. CDR3 region: CASSDSLNQPQHF. The CDR3 DNA reads TGCGCCAGCAGCGACAGCCTCAATCAGCCCCAGCATTTT.

This clone was detected once. This chain joins TRBV30 and TRBJ2-1, with TRBD2 matching over 9 bases. The germline V gene encodes CDR1 GTSNPN and CDR2 SVGIG (reference sequence). The CDR3 has 19 residues. The junction had 16 bases not matched to a gene; V was cut back by 0 bases and J by 4 bases. The CDR3 coding sequence is TGTGCCTGGAGTGTAAGGCTAGCGGGAACCCGTGTAGTGTACAATGAGCAGTTCTTC. Amino acid sequence: CAWSVRLAGTRVVYNEQFF. The entire variable domain, with the rest obtained from reference TRBV30 and TRBJ2-1, is as follows: SQTIHQWPATLVQPVGSPLSLECTVEGTSNPNLYWYRQAAGRGLQLLFYSVGIGQISSEVPQNLSASRPQDRQFILSSKKLLLSDSGFYLCAWSVRLAGTRVVYNEQFFGPGTRLTVL.

As DNA, the CDR3 is TGTGCCAGTCTCCCTATACAGGGGGCGAGGAATGAGCAGTTCTTC. Translated: CASLPIQGARNEQFF. The chain carries TRBV19 and TRBJ2-1; TRBD1 aligns across 9 bases. The V segment lost 8 bases and the J segment 7 bases; nucleotides outside the gene matches: 12. The CDR3 runs 15 residues. The germline CDR1 and CDR2 sequences are LNHDA and SQIVND (reference sequence).

This chain connects TRBV9 to TRBJ2-5, with 8 bases that match TRBD1. Germline CDR1 SGDLS, CDR2 YYNGEE. V was clipped by 0 bases and J by 8 bases; unmatched bases: 6. The CDR3 covers 14 residues. CDR3 DNA: TGTGCCAGCAGCGTAGAGGGACAGGCTCTTACCCAGTACTTC. It yields the protein CASSVEGQALTQYF.

The rearrangement links TRBV27 to TRBJ2-2, with 13 positions matching TRBD2. The CDR3 extends over 17 amino acids. J gave up 1 base and V 5 bases, and 4 bases lay outside the gene matches. CDR1 is MNHEY, CDR2 SMNVEV, per germline (reference sequence). The CDR3 loop is CASSARLAGGNTGELFF. As DNA, the CDR3 is TGTGCCAGCAGTGCCAGACTAGCGGGAGGGAACACCGGGGAGCTGTTTTTT.